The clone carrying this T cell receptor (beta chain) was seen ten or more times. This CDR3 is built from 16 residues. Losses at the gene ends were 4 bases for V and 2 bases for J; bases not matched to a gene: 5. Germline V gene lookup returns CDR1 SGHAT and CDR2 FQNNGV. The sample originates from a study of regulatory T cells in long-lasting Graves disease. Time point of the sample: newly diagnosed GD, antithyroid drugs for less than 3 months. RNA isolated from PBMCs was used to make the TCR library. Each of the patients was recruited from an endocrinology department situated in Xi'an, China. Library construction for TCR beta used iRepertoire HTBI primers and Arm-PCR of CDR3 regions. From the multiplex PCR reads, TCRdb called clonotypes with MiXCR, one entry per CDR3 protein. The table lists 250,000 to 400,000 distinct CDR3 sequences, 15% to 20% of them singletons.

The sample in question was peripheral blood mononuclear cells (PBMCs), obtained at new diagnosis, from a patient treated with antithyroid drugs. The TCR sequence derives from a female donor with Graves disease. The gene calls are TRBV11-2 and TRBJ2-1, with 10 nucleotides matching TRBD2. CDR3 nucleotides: TGTGCCAGCAGCTCACTAGCGGGAACTACCTACAATGAGCAGTTCTTC. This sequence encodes CASSSLAGTTYNEQFF.